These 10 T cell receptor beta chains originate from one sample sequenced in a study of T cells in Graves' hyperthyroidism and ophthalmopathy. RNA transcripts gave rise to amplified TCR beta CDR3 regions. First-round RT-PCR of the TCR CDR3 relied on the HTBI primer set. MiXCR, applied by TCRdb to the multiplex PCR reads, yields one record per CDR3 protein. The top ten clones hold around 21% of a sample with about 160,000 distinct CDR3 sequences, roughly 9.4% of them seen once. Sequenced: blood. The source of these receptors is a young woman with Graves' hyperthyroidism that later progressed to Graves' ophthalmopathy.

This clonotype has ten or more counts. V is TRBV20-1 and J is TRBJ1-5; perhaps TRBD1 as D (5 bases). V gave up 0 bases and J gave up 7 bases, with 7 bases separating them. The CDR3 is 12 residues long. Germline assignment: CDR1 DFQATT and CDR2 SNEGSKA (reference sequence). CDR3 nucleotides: TGCAGTGCTAGAGATGAGGGGCAGCCCCAGCATTTT. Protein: CSARDEGQPQHF.

As DNA, the CDR3 is TGCGCCAGCAGCCAGATGCACAGGGGGCTTTACGAGCAGTACTTC. Encoded protein: CASSQMHRGLYEQYF. The rearrangement uses TRBV4-1 and TRBJ2-7, with TRBD1 matching over 9 bases. Looked up from germline, CDR1 is MGHRA and CDR2 is YSYEKL. CDR3 length: 15 amino acids. Trimming took 3 bases from V and 4 from J; bases not matched to a gene: 7.

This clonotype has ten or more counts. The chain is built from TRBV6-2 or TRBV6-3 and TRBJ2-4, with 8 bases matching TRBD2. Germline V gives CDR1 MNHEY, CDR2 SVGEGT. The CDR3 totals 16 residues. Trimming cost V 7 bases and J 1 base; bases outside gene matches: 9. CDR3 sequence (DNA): TGTGCCAGCAACCCTAATAGCGGGAACGCCAAAAACATTCAGTACTTC. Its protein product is CASNPNSGNAKNIQYF.

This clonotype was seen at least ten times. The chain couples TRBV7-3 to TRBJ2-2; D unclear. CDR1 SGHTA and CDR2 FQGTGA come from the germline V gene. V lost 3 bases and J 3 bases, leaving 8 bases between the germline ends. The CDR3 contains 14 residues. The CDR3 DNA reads TGTGCCAGCAGCTTGGGTTTCGACACCGGGGAGCTGTTTTTT. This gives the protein CASSLGFDTGELFF.

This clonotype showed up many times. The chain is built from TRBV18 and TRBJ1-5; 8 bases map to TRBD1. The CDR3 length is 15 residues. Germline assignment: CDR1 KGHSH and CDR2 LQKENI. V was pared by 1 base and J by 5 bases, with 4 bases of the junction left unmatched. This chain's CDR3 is CASSPQDRAYQPQHF. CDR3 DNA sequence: TGTGCCAGCTCACCACAGGACAGGGCGTATCAGCCCCAGCATTTT. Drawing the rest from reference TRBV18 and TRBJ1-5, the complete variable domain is NAGVMQNPRHLVRRRGQEARLRCSPMKGHSHVYWYRQLPEEGLKFMVYLQKENIIDESGMPKERFSAEFPKEGPSILRIQQVVRGDSAAYFCASSPQDRAYQPQHFGDGTRLSIL.

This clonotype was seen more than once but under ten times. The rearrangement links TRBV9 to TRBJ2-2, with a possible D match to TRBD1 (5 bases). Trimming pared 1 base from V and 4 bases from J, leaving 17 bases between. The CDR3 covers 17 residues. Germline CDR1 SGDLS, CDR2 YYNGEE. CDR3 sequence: CASSVQGTSLGTGELFF. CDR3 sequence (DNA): TGTGCCAGCAGCGTACAGGGAACAAGTCTGGGCACCGGGGAGCTGTTTTTT. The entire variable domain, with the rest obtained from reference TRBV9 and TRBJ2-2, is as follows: DSGVTQTPKHLITATGQRVTLRCSPRSGDLSVYWYQQSLDQGLQFLIQYYNGEERAKGNILERFSAQQFPDLHSELNLSSLELGDSALYFCASSVQGTSLGTGELFFGEGSRLTVL.

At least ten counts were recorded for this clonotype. The CDR3 sequence is CASSPSLGALSYEQYF. The CDR3 nucleotides read TGTGCCAGCAGCCCCTCTTTGGGTGCCCTCTCCTACGAGCAGTACTTC. The J gene is TRBJ2-7, the V gene TRBV7-9; the D is unclear. The CDR3 covers 16 residues. From germline, CDR1 is SEHNR and CDR2 FQNEAQ (reference sequence). The V and J ends lost 5 bases and 0 bases respectively, with 17 bases between them.

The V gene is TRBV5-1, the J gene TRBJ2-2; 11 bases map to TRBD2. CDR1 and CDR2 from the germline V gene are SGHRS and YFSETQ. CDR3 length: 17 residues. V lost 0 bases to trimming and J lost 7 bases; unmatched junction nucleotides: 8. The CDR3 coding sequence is TGCGCCAGCAGCTTGGAAGTAGCGGGAGGGTCCAACGGGGAGCTGTTTTTT. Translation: CASSLEVAGGSNGELFF.

CDR3 sequence (DNA): TGTGCCAGCAGCCATTCCGGGACAGGGACTGAAAAACTGTTTTTT. This gives the protein CASSHSGTGTEKLFF. This chain uses TRBV3-1 with TRBJ1-4, with 9 nucleotides matching TRBD1. Germline CDR1 LGHDT, CDR2 YNNKEL (reference sequence). V shed 3 bases and J 7 bases; nucleotides not matched to a gene: 6. The CDR3 has 15 amino acids. The full variable domain, its missing parts supplied by reference TRBV3-1 and TRBJ1-4, is DTAVSQTPKYLVTQMGNDKSIKCEQNLGHDTMYWYKQDSKKFLKIMFSYNNKELIINETVPNRFSPKSPDKAHLNLHINSLELGDSAVYFCASSHSGTGTEKLFFGSGTQLSVL.

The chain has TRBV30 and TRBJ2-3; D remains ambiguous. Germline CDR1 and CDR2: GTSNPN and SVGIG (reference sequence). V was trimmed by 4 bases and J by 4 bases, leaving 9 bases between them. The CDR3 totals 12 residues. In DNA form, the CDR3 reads TGTGCCTGGAATCTTGGTGCAGATACGCAGTATTTT. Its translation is CAWNLGADTQYF.